The entry that follows covers one TCR beta chain sequence. The data were obtained in a study of T cells in tuberculosis. Sorting used thawed, overnight-rested PBMC stained with anti-CD3, a viability dye and GMM-loaded CD1B tetramer. The CD1B tetramers carried C32 glucose monomycolate purified from Rhodococcus equi. V was cut by 4 bases and J by 1 base, with 14 bases left in between. This CDR3 comprises 16 residues. Germline V gives CDR1 WNHNN, CDR2 SYGVQD (reference sequence). Sequencing used immunoSEQ multiplex PCR; TCRdb keeps in-frame clones, though not all of them. This sample has 80,000 to 100,000 clones, with roughly 88% found just once.

Sequenced: CD1b-GMM tetramer-negative cells sorted from PBMCs. The receptor's source is an adult woman with latent tuberculosis. The V and J genes are TRBV10-1 and TRBJ1-3; D may be TRBD1 (5 bases). DNA for the CDR3: TGCGCCAGCAGTGGATCGGGGGAGGGTTCTGGAAACACCATATATTTT. Translated: CASSGSGEGSGNTIYF.